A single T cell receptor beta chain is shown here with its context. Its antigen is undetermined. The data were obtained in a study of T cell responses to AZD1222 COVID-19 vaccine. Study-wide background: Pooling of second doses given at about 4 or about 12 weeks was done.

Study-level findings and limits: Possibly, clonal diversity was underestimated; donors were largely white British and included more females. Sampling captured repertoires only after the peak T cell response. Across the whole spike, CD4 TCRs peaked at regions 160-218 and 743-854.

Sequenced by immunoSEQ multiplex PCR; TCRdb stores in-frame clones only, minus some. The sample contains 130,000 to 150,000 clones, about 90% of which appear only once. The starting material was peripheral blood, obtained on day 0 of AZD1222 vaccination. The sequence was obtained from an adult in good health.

The CDR3 bases are TGTGCCAGCAGCTCCTCGTTTGAAAAACTGTTTTTT. It codes for CASSSSFEKLFF. V gene TRBV7-9 combines with J gene TRBJ1-4; the D is unclear. V was shortened by 4 bases and J by 7 bases, with 7 bases between the two germline ends. The CDR3 contains 12 residues. The germline V gene has CDR1 SEHNR and CDR2 FQNEAQ (reference sequence).